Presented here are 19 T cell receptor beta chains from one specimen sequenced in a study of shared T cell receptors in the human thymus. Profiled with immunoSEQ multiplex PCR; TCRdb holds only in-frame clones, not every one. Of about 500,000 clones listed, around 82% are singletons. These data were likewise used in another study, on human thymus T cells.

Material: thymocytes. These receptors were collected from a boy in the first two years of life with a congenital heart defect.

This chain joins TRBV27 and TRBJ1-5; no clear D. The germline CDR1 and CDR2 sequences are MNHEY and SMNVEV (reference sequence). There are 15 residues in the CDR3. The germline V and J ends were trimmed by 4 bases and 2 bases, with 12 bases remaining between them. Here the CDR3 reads CASSSEAWGNQPQHF. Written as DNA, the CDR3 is TGTGCCAGCAGTTCTGAGGCTTGGGGCAATCAGCCCCAGCATTTT.

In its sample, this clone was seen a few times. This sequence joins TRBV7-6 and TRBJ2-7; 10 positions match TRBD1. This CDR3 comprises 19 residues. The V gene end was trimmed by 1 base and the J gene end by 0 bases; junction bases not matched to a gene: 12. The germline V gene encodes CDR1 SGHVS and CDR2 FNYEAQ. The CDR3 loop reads CASSLVSPGGTGVSYEQYF. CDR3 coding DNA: TGTGCCAGCAGCTTAGTATCGCCGGGGGGGACAGGGGTCTCCTACGAGCAGTACTTC.

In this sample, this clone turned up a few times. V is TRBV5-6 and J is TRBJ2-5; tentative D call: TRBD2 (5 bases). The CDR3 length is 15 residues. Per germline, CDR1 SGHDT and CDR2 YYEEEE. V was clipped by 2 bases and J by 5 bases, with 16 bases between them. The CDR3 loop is CASSLGGSGMETQYF. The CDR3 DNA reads TGTGCCAGCAGCTTAGGTGGGAGCGGTATGGAGACCCAGTACTTC.

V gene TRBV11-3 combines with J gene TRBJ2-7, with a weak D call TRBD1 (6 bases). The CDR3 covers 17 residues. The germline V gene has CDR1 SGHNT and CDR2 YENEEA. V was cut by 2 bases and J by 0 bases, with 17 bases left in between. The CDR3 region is CASSLLGDNRSSYEQYF. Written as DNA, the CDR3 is TGTGCCAGCAGCTTATTGGGGGACAATCGGAGCTCCTACGAGCAGTACTTC.

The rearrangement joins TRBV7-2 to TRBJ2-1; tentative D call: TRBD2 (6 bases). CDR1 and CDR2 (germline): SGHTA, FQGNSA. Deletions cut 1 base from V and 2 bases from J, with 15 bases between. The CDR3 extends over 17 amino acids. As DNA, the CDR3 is TGTGCCAGCAGCTTAGAGTGTGTGGGGGGACCCTACAATGAGCAGTTCTTC. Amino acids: CASSLECVGGPYNEQFF.

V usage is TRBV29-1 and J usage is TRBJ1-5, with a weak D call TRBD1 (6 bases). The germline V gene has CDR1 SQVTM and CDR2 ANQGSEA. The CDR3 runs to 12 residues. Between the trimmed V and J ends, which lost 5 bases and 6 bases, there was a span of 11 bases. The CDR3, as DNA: TGCAGCGTTCCAAGAGGGGGTCAGCCCCAGCATTTT. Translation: CSVPRGGQPQHF.

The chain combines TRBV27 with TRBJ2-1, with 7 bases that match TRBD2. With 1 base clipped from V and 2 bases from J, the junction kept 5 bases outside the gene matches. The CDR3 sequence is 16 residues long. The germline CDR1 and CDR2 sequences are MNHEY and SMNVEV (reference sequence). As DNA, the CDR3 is TGTGCCAGCAGTTTATGGGGAGGGGTGGCCTACAATGAGCAGTTCTTC. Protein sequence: CASSLWGGVAYNEQFF.

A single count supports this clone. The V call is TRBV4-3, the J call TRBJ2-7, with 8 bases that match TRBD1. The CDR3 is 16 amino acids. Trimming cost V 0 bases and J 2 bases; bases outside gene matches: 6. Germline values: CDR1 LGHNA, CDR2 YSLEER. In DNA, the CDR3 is TGCGCCAGCAGCCAAGATTTTAGGGACAGGACCTACGAGCAGTACTTC. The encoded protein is CASSQDFRDRTYEQYF.

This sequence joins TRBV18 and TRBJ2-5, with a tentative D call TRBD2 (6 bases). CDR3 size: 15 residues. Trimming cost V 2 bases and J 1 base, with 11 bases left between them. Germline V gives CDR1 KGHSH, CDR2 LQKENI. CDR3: CASSPRRVGQETQYF. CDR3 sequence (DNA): TGTGCCAGCTCACCAAGGAGGGTGGGCCAAGAGACCCAGTACTTC.

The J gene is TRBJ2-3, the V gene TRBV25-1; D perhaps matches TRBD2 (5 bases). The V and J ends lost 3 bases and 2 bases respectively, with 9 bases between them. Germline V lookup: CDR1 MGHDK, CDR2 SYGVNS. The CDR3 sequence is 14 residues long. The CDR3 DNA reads TGTGCCAGCAGTGATCCTAGCCACACAGATACGCAGTATTTT. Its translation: CASSDPSHTDTQYF.

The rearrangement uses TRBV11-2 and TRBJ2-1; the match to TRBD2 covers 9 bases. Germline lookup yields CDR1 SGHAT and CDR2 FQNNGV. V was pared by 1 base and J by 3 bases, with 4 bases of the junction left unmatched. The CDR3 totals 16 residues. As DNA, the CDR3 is TGTGCCAGCAGCTTAGCCGGGACTAGCCGCTACAATGAGCAGTTCTTC. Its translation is CASSLAGTSRYNEQFF.

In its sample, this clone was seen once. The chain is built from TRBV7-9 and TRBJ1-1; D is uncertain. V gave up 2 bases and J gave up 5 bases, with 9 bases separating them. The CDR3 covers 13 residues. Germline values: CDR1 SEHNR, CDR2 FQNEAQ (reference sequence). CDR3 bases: TGTGCCAGCAGCTTACTTCCGGGGACTGAAGCTTTCTTT. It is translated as CASSLLPGTEAFF.

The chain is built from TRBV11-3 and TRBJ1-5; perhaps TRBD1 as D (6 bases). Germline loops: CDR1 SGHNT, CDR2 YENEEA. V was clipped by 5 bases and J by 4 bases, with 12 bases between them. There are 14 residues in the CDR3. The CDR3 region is CASSKGGDNQPQHF. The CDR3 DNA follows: TGTGCCAGCAGCAAGGGGGGGGATAATCAGCCCCAGCATTTT.

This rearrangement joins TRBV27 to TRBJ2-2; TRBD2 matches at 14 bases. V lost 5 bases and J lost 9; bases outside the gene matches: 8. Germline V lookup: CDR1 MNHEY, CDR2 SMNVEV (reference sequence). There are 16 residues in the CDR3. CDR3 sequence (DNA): TGTGCCAGCAGTCCCGCCCGGACTAGCGGGAGGCGGGAGCTGTTTTTT. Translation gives CASSPARTSGRRELFF.

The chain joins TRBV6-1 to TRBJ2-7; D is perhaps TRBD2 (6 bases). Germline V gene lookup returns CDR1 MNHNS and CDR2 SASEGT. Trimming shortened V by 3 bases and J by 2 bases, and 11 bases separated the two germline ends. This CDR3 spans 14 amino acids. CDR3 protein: CASSDGTGAYEQYF. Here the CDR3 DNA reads TGTGCCAGCAGTGACGGGACGGGGGCCTACGAGCAGTACTTC.

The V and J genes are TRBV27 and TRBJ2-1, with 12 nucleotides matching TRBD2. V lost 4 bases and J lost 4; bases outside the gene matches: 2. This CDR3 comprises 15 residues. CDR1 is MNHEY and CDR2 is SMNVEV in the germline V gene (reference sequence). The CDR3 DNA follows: TGTGCCAGCAGTTCCCTAGCGGGAGGGTACAATGAGCAGTTCTTC. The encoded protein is CASSSLAGGYNEQFF.

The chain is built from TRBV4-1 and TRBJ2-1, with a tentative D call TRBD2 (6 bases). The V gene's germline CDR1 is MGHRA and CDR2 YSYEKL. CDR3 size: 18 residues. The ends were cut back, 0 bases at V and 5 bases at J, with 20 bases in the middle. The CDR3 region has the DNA TGCGCCAGCAGCCAAGAAGCCTGGTGCGGGACCAACAACAATGAGCAGTTCTTC. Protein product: CASSQEAWCGTNNNEQFF.

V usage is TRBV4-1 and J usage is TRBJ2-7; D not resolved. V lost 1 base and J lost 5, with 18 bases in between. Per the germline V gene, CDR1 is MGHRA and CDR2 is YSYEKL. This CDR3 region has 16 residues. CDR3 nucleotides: TGCGCCAGCAGCCAAGTGGTGGGCAGGAAAAACGACGAGCAGTACTTC. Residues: CASSQVVGRKNDEQYF.

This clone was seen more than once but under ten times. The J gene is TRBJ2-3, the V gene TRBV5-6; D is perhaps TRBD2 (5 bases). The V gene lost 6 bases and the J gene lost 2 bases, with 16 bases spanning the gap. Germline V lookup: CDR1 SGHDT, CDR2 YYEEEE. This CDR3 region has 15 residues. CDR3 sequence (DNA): TGTGCCAGCACCAGAGCCAGCGGAGTCACAGATACGCAGTATTTT. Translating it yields CASTRASGVTDTQYF.